These T cell receptor beta chains were read from a single sample in a study of beta chain features in type 1 diabetes. TCRdb's table, derived via immunoSEQ multiplex PCR, lists solely in-frame clones and lacks some. The sample lists a few hundred thousand clones, 11% occurring once. Specimen: central memory CD4+ T cells from blood. The receptors here all came from a man aged 18 to 29 in good health. Both conserved end residues are part of each CDR3. Rows give clone size only sometimes, using once, few, many, or a class for an expanded clone.

clone size,CDR3 length,V gene,CDR3 protein
.,16,TRBV7-3,CASSLKAGSGANVLTF
.,16,TRBV18,CASSPRDTIAKNIQYF
.,13,TRBV5-4,CASSRDRGYEQYF
few,14,TRBV6-1,CASSPRGLTDTQYF
.,15,TRBV9,CASSVGTTGTDTQYF
few,13,TRBV7-8,CASSLDMNTEAFF
.,13,TRBV30,CAWARTSGNEQFF
.,15,TRBV11-2,CASSLVGGLGQPQHF
many,15,TRBV5-1,CASREGGASTGELFF
.,14,TRBV5-6,CASSDRGRDYGYTF
.,14,TRBV4-2,CASSQDSLTGELFF
.,16,TRBV19,CATSQNLGDSYNEQFF
few,16,TRBV28,CASSLIEGRNTGELFF
many,15,TRBV29-1,CSVEDRDRGAYGYTF
few,14,TRBV29-1,CSVATDRGTVEAFF
many,14,TRBV5-1,CASSLNPGTNEQYF
.,14,TRBV4-3,CASSQDRTGYEQYF
few,14,TRBV27,CASKMGGRLDTQYF
few,12,TRBV30,CAWSGGTYGYTF
.,16,TRBV9,CASSVGGIPKDNEQFF
.,13,TRBV29-1,CSVHTGGTDIQYF
many,17,TRBV28,CASSISPAGSGANVLTF
.,14,TRBV9,CASSRGRASYEQYF
few,15,TRBV7-2,CASSFSSGGYNEQFF
few,15,TRBV9,CASSPIAGPYNEQFF
many,14,TRBV28,CASTDGTATDTQYF
few,14,TRBV2,CASSEIYVESEQYF
few,16,TRBV10-3,CAISDPTGTGGLAEFF
.,15,TRBV5-1,CASSLGGESTDTQYF
.,15,TRBV7-3,CASSSFPTGINEQFF
.,14,TRBV11-2,CASSLGLSSYEQYF
.,17,TRBV28,CASSPLGLAGGTYEQYF
many,12,TRBV30,CAWSVGQFGYTF
few,14,TRBV5-5,CASSLTGGDQPQHF
few,16,TRBV9,CASSPMSGVSYNEQFF
.,15,TRBV5-1,CASSLASGPDQPQHF
.,12,TRBV18,CATSNRHNEQFF
few,13,TRBV18,CASSSISENEQFF
.,15,TRBV9,CASSVVSGPEETQYF
many,12,TRBV29-1,CSVETASDTQYF
.,15,TRBV7-8,CASRLSGRLANEQFF
few,14,TRBV7-6,CASSLVGQGYEQYF
many,14,TRBV4-3,CASSQGGGYNEQFF
.,14,TRBV18,CASSPPYTSYEQYF
few,11,TRBV20-1,CSVPGAKEQFF
few,13,TRBV5-1,CASSLEFGGEQFF